By share of the sample, the clone carrying this TCR beta chain is medium-sized. Its antigen is unidentified. The read ends 3 residues before the CDR3 terminus; that terminus is restored from the germline J gene. CDR1 DFQATT and CDR2 SNEGSKA come from the germline V gene (reference sequence). This CDR3 spans 15 amino acids. Trimming left V 0 bases short and J 8 bases short, with 17 bases between. Each donor provided roughly 4.5 to 9 ml of heparinized whole blood. This sample is part of a study of T cell clonality in common variable immunodeficiency. Broader study findings: CVID patient heterogeneity limited repertoire-clinical complication correlations. The cause of increased CVID clonality remains unclear without subpopulation sequencing. CVID subjects showed higher TCRbeta clonality than healthy controls.

Measured with immunoSEQ multiplex PCR; TCRdb has only the in-frame clones, and not every one. The repertoire has approximately 30,000 clones, none seen only once; the ten largest take 3.5% to 4%. This chain joins TRBV20-1 and TRBJ2-4, with D perhaps TRBD1 or TRBD2 (6 bases each). Sequenced: peripheral blood mononuclear cells. This receptor was identified in a person aged 18-69 years in good health. Incomplete CDR3 DNA: TGCAGTGCTAGAGAGAGGCAGGGGTCGGGAGACATT. Its protein product is CSARERQGSGDI. The whole CDR3 protein is CSARERQGSGDIQYF.